This passage covers 10 T cell receptor beta chains from one sample sequenced in a study of T cell changes during pregnancy in multiple sclerosis. Only in-frame clones appear in the TCRdb table, and some are missing; sequencing was by immunoSEQ multiplex PCR. This table holds under 70,000 clones, about 90% found once. Material: CD4+ T cells from peripheral blood mononuclear cells, obtained after pregnancy. The receptors derive from a female donor with multiple sclerosis, enrolled in a pregnancy study.

This rearrangement joins TRBV2 to TRBJ1-1; the match to TRBD1 covers 8 bases. CDR1 and CDR2 from the germline V gene are SNHLY and FYNNEI. The CDR3 sequence is 16 residues long. J lost 7 bases, V lost 0 bases, and 10 bases had no gene match. The CDR3 DNA is TGTGCCAGCAGTGAAGCATCAGGACAGGGAAGGCTTGAAGCTTTCTTT. This sequence encodes CASSEASGQGRLEAFF.

V and J are TRBV11-2 and TRBJ1-2; possible D gene TRBD1, 5 bases. The CDR3 runs 14 residues. The V end lost 4 bases, the J end lost 2 bases, and 11 bases lay between the germline ends. CDR1 and CDR2 (germline): SGHAT, FQNNGV. In nucleotides, the CDR3 is TGTGCCAGCAGCTCAGTCGGGGGGAACTATGGCTACACCTTC. This gives the protein CASSSVGGNYGYTF.

This clone appeared a few times. The V call is TRBV9, the J call TRBJ1-5; 8 nucleotides match TRBD1. Germline loops: CDR1 SGDLS, CDR2 YYNGEE. The CDR3 runs to 15 residues. The junction had 9 bases not matched to a gene; V was cut back by 3 bases and J by 7 bases. The CDR3, as DNA: TGTGCCAGCAGCGCCACCGGGACAGGACTCCAGCCCCAGCATTTT. Translating it yields CASSATGTGLQPQHF.

The genes are TRBV5-5 and TRBJ1-1, with a possible D match to TRBD1 (6 bases). The V and J ends lost 0 bases and 2 bases respectively, with 11 bases between them. CDR3 length equals 15 residues. Germline V gene lookup returns CDR1 SGHKS and CDR2 YYEKEE (reference sequence). For the CDR3, the DNA is TGTGCCAGCAGCTTGGGGTGGACAGTTAACACTGAAGCTTTCTTT. Translated: CASSLGWTVNTEAFF.

The rearrangement uses TRBV12-5 and TRBJ1-2; 9 bases are shared with TRBD1. This CDR3 spans 16 amino acids. The germline V gene has CDR1 LGHNT and CDR2 FRNRAP. The V gene end was trimmed by 1 base and the J gene end by 6 bases; junction bases not matched to a gene: 9. CDR3 DNA: TGTGCTAGTGGTTTGGCCCCAGAAGGACAGGGGAATGGCTACACCTTC. Translated: CASGLAPEGQGNGYTF.

This chain joins TRBV6-6 and TRBJ2-3; 12 nucleotides align to TRBD2. CDR3 length equals 14 residues. The V gene end was trimmed by 6 bases and the J gene end by 5 bases; junction bases not matched to a gene: 3. Germline V lookup: CDR1 MNHNY, CDR2 SVGAGI (reference sequence). In nucleotides, the CDR3 is TGTGCCAGCAGCCTAGCGGGGGGGGGAGATACGCAGTATTTT. Its protein is CASSLAGGGDTQYF.

The chain recombines TRBV7-9 with TRBJ1-3; tentatively, D is TRBD1 (5 bases). CDR1 is SEHNR, CDR2 FQNEAQ, per germline (reference sequence). Trimming stripped 7 bases from V and 1 base from J, with 20 bases between. The CDR3 has 17 residues. The CDR3 loop reads CASNPGSATVSGNTIYF. As DNA, the CDR3 is TGTGCCAGCAACCCCGGCTCAGCGACAGTGTCTGGAAACACCATATATTTT.

The V call is TRBV19, the J call TRBJ1-2; 9 bases match TRBD1. Germline V gene lookup returns CDR1 LNHDA and CDR2 SQIVND (reference sequence). V was pared by 6 bases and J by 4 bases, with 12 bases of the junction left unmatched. The CDR3 extends over 16 amino acids. CDR3 sequence (DNA): TGTGCCAGTAGGGTTGGGACAGGGCCTCCTATCTATGGCTACACCTTC. This translates into CASRVGTGPPIYGYTF.

This clone has a single count. The gene calls are TRBV9 and TRBJ1-2; D is unclear. CDR1 is SGDLS, CDR2 YYNGEE, per germline. V lost 0 bases and J 1 base, leaving 4 bases between the germline ends. CDR3 length: 13 residues. CDR3 loop: CASSVAVNYGYTF. DNA for the CDR3: TGTGCCAGCAGCGTAGCAGTTAACTATGGCTACACCTTC.

This chain uses TRBV7-9 with TRBJ2-1, with TRBD2 matching 7 bases. Germline trimming cut 5 bases from V and 10 bases from J; bases unmatched to any gene: 17. This CDR3 has 16 residues. CDR1 and CDR2 from the germline V gene are SEHNR and FQNEAQ (reference sequence). CDR3 nucleotide sequence: TGTGCCAGCAGCCTCGAATGGGGGTCGGGGGGAAGGGAGCAGTTCTTC. Its protein product is CASSLEWGSGGREQFF. Complete variable domain (other parts from reference TRBV7-9 and TRBJ2-1): DTGVSQNPRHKITKRGQNVTFRCDPISEHNRLYWYRQTLGQGPEFLTYFQNEAQLEKSRLLSDRFSAERPKGSFSTLEIQRTEQGDSAMYLCASSLEWGSGGREQFFGPGTRLTVL.